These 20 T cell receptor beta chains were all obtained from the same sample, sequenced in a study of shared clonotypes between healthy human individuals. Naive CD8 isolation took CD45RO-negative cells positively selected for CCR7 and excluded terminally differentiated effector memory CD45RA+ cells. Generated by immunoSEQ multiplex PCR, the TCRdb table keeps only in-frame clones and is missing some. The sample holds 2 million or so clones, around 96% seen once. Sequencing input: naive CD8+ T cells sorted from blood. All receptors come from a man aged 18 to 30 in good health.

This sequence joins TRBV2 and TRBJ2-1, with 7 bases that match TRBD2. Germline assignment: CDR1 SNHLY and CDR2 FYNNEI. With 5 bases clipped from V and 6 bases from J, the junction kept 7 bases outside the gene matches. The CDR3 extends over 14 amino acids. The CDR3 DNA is TGTGCCAGCAGTATCAGCTCTAGCGGCAATGAGCAGTTCTTC. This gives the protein CASSISSSGNEQFF.

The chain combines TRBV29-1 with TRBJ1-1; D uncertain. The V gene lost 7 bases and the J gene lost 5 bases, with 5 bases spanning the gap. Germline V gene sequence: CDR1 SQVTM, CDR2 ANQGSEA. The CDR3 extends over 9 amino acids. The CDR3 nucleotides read TGCAGCGACGGGACTGAAGCTTTCTTT. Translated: CSDGTEAFF.

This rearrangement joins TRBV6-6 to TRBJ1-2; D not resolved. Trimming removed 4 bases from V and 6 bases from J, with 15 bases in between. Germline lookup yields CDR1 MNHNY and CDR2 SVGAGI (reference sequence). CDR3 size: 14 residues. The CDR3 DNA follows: TGTGCCAGCAGTTCCTGGGAGGGCGGAGATGGCTACACCTTC. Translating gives CASSSWEGGDGYTF.

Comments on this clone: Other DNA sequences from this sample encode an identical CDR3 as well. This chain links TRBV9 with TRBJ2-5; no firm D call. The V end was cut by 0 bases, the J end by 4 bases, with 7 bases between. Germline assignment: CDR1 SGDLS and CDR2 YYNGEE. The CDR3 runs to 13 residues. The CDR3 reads CASSVDPRETQYF. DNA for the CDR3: TGTGCCAGCAGCGTAGACCCGCGAGAGACCCAGTACTTC. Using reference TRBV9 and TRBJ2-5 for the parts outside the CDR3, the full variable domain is DSGVTQTPKHLITATGQRVTLRCSPRSGDLSVYWYQQSLDQGLQFLIQYYNGEERAKGNILERFSAQQFPDLHSELNLSSLELGDSALYFCASSVDPRETQYFGPGTRLLVL.

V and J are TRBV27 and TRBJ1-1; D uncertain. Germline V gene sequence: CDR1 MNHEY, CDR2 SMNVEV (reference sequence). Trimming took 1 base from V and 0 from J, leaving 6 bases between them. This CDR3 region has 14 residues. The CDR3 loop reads CASSLFGVNTEAFF. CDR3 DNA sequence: TGTGCCAGCAGTTTATTTGGGGTGAACACTGAAGCTTTCTTT.

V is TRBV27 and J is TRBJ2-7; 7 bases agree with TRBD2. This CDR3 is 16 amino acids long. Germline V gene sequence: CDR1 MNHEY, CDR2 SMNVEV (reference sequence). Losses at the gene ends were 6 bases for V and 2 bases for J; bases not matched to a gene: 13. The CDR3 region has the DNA TGTGCCAGCAGCCCCGCCTTACTAGCGCGCCCCTACGAGCAGTACTTC. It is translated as CASSPALLARPYEQYF.

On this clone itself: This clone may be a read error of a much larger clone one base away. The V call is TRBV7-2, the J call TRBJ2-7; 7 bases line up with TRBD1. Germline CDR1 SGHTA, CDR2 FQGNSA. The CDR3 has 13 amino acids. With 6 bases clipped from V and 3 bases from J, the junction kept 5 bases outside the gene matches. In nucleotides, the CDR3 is TGTGCCAGCAGTTACCGACAGGGCTACGAGCAGTACTTC. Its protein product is CASSYRQGYEQYF.

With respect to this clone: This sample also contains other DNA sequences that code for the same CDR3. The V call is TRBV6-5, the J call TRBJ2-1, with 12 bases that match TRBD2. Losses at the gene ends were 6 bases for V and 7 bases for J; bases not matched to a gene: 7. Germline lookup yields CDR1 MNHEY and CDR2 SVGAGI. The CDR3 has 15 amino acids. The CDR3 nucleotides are TGTGCCAGCAGCCCACTAGCGGGGGGCAGGAATGAGCAGTTCTTC. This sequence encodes CASSPLAGGRNEQFF.

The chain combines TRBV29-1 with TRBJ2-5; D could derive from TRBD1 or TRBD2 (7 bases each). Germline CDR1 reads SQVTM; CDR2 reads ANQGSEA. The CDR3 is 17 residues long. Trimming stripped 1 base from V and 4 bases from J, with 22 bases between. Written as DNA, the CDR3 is TGCAGCGTTGAAGGTTCTTGGGGAGGGGGCGCGGCAGAGACCCAGTACTTC. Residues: CSVEGSWGGGAAETQYF.

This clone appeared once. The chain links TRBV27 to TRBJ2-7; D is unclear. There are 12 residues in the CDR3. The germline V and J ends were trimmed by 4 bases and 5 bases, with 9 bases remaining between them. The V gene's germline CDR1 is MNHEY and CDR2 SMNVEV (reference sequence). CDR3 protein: CASSSPRHEQYF. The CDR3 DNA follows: TGTGCCAGCAGTTCCCCCAGGCACGAGCAGTACTTC.

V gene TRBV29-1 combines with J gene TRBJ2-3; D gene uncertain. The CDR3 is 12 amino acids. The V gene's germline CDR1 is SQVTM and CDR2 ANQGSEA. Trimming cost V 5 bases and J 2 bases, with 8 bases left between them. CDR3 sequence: CSVLYITDTQYF. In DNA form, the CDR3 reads TGCAGCGTTCTCTATATCACAGATACGCAGTATTTT.

This CDR3 is CASSSGQGGWDTQYF. CDR3 nucleotides: TGTGCCAGCAGCTCAGGACAGGGGGGATGGGATACGCAGTATTTT. This chain uses TRBV7-9 with TRBJ2-3; 10 bases are shared with TRBD1. V shed 4 bases, J shed 6 bases, and the junction held 7 bases outside the gene matches. The CDR3 runs 15 residues. CDR1 SEHNR and CDR2 FQNEAQ come from the germline V gene (reference sequence).

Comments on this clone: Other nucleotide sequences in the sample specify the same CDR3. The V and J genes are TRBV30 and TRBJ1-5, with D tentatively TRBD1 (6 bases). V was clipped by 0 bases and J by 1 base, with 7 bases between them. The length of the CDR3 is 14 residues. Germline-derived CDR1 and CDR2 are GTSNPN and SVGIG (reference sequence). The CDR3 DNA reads TGTGCCTGGAGTGTAGGACAGAGCAATCAGCCCCAGCATTTT. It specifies CAWSVGQSNQPQHF.

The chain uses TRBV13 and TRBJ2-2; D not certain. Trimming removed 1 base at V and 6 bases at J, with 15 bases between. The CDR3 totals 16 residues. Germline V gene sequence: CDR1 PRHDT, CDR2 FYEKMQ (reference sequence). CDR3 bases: TGTGCCAGCAGCTTAGAGGGCAGTAGTCTGGCCGGGGAGCTGTTTTTT. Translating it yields CASSLEGSSLAGELFF.

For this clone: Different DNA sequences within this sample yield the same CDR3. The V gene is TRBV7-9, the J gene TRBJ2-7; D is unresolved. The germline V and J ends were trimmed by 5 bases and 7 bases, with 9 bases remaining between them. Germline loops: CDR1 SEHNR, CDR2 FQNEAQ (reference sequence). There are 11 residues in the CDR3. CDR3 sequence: CASSLDREQYF. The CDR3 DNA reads TGTGCCAGCAGCCTCGACCGGGAGCAGTACTTC.

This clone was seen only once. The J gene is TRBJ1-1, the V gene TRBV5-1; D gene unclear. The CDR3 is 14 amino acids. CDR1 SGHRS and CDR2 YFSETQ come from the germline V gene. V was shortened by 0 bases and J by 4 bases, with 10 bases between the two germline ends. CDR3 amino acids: CASSLDSPTTEAFF. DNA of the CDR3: TGCGCCAGCAGCTTGGACAGCCCTACCACTGAAGCTTTCTTT.

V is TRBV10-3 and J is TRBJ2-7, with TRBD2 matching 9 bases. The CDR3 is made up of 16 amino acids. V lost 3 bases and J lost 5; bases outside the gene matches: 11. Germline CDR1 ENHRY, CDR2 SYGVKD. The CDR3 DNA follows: TGTGCCATCAGTGACCCCGGGACTAGCCTTCACGACGAGCAGTACTTC. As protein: CAISDPGTSLHDEQYF.

In DNA, the CDR3 is TGTGCCAGCAGCCAAGATCCGACAGGTGGCTACACCTTC. Its translation is CASSQDPTGGYTF. This chain links TRBV4-2 with TRBJ1-2; TRBD1 is a possible D gene (6 bases). Per germline, CDR1 LGHNA and CDR2 YNFKEQ. The CDR3 totals 13 residues. The V end lost 0 bases, the J end lost 7 bases, and 9 bases lay between the germline ends.

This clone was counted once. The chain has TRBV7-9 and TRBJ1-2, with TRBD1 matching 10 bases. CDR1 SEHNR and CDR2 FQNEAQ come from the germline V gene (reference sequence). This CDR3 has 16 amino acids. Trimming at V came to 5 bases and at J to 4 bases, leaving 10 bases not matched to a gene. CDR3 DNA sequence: TGTGCCAGCAGCCTGAGCCGACAGGGGGCGTTCTATGGCTACACCTTC. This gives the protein CASSLSRQGAFYGYTF.

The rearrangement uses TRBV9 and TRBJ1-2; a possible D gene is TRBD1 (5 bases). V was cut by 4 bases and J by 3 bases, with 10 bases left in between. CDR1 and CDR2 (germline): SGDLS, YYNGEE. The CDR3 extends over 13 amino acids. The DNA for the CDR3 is TGTGCCAGCAGCCTAGGGGCAGACTATGGCTACACCTTC. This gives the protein CASSLGADYGYTF.